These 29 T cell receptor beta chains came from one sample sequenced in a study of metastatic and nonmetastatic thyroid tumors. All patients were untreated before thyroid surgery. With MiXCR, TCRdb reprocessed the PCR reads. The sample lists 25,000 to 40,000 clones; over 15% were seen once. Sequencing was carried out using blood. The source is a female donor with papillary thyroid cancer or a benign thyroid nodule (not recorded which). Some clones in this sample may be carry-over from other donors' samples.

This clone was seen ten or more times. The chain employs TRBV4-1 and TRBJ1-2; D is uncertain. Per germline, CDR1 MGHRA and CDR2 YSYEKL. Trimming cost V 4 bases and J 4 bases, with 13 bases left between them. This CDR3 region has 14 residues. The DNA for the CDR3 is TGCGCCAGCAGCCGTGAATCGGGCAGCTATGGCTACACCTTC. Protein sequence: CASSRESGSYGYTF.

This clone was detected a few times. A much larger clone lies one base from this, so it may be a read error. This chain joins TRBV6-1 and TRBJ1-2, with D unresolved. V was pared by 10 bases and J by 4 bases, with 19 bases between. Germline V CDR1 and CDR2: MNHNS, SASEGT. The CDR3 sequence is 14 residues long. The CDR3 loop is CAIKYSPYFYGYTF. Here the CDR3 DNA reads TGTGCCATTAAGTACAGCCCGTACTTCTATGGCTACACCTTC.

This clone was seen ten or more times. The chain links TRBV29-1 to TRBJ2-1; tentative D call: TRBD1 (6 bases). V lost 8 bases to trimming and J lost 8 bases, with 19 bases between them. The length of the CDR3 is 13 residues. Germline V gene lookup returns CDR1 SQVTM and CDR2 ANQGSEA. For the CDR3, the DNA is TGCAGCACCGACAGGCGACTTGAAGATGAGCAGTTCTTC. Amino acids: CSTDRRLEDEQFF.

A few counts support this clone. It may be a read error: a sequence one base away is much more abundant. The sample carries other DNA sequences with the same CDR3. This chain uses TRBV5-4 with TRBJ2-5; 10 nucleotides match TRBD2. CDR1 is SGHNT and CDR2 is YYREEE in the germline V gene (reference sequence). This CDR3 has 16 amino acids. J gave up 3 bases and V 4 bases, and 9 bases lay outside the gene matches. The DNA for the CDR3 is TGTGCCAGCAGCACGAAAGCGGGGGGGCCTGAAGAGACCCAGTACTTC. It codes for CASSTKAGGPEETQYF.

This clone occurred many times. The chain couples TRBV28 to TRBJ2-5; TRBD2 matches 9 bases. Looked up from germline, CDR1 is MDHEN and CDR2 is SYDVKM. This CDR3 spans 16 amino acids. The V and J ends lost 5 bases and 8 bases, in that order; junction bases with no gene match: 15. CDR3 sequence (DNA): TGTGCCAGCAGTAGAAGCGGGGGGAAGACCCGAGGAACCCAGTACTTC. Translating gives CASSRSGGKTRGTQYF.

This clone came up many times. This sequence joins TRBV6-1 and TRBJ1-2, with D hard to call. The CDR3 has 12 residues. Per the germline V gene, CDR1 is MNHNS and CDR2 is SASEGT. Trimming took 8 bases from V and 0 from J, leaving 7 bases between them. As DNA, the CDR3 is TGTGCCAGCGATGAGCCTAACTATGGCTACACCTTC. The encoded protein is CASDEPNYGYTF.

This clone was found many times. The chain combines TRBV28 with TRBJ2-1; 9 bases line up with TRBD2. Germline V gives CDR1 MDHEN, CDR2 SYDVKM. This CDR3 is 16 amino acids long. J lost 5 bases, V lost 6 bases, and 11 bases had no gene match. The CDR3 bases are TGTGCCAGCAGGGACCGCCCCAGCGGGGGGCACAATGAGCAGTTCTTC. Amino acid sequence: CASRDRPSGGHNEQFF. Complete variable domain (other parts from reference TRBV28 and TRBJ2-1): DVKVTQSSRYLVKRTGEKVFLECVQDMDHENMFWYRQDPGLGLRLIYFSYDVKMKEKGDIPEGYSVSREKKERFSLILESASTNQTSMYLCASRDRPSGGHNEQFFGPGTRLTVL.

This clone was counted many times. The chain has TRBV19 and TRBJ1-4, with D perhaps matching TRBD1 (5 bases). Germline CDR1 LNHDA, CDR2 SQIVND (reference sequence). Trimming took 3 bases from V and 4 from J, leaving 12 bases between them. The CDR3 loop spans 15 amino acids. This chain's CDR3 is CASSIGGDSNEKLFF. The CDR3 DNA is TGTGCCAGTAGTATTGGAGGGGATAGTAATGAAAAACTGTTTTTT.

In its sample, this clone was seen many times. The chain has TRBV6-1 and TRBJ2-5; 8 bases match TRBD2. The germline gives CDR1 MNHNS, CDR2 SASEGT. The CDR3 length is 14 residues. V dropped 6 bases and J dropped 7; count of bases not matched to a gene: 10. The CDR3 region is CASSYERERGTQYF. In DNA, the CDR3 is TGTGCCAGCAGCTACGAGCGGGAGAGGGGGACCCAGTACTTC.

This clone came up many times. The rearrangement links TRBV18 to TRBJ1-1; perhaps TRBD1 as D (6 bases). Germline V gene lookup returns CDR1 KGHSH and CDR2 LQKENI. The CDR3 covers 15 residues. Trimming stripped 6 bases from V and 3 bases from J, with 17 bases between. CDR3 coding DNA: TGTGCCAGCTCGCCTGGATACAGGGTCGACACTGAAGCTTTCTTT. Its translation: CASSPGYRVDTEAFF.

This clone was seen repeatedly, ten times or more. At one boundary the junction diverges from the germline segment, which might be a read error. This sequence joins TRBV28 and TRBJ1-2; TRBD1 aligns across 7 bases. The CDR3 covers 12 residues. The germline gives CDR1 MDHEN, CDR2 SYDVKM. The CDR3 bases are TGTGCCAGCAGCCCAAAGACCGGGACAGCCACGTTC. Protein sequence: CASSPKTGTATF.

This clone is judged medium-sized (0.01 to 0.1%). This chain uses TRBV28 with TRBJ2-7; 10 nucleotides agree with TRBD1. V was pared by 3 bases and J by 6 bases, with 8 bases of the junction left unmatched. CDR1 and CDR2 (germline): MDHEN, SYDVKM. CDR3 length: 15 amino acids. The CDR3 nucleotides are TGTGCCAGCAGTTTGTCAAGGACAGGGGGAGGCGAGCAGTACTTC. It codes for CASSLSRTGGGEQYF.

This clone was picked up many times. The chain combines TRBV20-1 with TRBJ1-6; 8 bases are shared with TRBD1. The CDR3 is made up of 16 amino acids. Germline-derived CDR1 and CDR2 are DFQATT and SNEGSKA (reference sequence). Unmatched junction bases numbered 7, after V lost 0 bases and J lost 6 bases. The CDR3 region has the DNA TGCAGTGCTAGAGATACGGACAGGGCGTCTAATTCACCCCTCCACTTT. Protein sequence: CSARDTDRASNSPLHF.

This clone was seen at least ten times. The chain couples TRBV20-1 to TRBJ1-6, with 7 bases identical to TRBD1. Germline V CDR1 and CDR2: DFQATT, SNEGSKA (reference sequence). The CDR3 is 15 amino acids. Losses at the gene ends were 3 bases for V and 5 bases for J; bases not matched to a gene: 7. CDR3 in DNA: TGCAGTGCTAGTAACCGACAGGGAAATAATTCACCCCTCCACTTT. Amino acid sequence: CSASNRQGNNSPLHF.

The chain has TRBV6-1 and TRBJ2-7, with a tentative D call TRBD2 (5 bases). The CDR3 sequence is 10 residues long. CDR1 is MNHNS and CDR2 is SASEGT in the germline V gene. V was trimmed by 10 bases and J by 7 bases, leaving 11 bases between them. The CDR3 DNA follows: TGTGCCATCGGGGAGAGGGAGCAGTACTTC. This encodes CAIGEREQYF.

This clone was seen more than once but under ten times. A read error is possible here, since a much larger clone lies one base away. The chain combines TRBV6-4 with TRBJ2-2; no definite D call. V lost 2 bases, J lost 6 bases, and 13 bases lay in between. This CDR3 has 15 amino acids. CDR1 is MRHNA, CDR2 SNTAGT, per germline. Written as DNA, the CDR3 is TGTGCCAGCAGTGACCCAACCGACGGTGCCGGGGAGCTGTTTTTT. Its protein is CASSDPTDGAGELFF.

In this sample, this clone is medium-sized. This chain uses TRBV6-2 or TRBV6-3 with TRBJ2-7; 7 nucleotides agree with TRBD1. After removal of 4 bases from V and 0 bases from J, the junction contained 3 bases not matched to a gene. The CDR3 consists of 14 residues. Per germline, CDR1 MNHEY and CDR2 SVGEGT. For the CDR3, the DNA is TGTGCCAGCAGTTGGGACAGTACCTCCTACGAGCAGTACTTC. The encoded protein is CASSWDSTSYEQYF.

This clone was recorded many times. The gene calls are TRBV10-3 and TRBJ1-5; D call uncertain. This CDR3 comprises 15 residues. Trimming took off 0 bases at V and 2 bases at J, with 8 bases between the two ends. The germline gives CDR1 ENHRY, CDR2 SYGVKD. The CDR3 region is CAISESRQGNQPQHF. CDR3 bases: TGTGCCATCAGTGAGTCGAGGCAGGGCAATCAGCCCCAGCATTTT.

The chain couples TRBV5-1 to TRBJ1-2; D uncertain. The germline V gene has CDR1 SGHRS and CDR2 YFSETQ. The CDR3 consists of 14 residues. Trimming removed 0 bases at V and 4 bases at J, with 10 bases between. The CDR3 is CASSLDSSTYGYTF. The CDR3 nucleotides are TGCGCCAGCAGCTTGGATTCATCCACCTATGGCTACACCTTC.

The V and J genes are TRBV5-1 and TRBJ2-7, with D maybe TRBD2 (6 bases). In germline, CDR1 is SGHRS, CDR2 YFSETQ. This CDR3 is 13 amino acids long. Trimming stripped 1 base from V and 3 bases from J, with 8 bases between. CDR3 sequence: CASSLRRDYEQYF. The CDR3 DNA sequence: TGCGCCAGCAGCTTGCGGCGGGACTACGAGCAGTACTTC. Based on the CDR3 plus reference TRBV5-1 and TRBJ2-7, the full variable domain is KAGVTQTPRYLIKTRGQQVTLSCSPISGHRSVSWYQQTPGQGLQFLFEYFSETQRNKGNFPGRFSGRQFSNSRSEMNVSTLELGDSALYLCASSLRRDYEQYFGPGTRLTVT.

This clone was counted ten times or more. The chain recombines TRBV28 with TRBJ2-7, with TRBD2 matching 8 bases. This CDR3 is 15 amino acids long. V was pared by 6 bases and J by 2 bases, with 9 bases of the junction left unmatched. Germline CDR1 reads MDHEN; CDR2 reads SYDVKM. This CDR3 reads CASSLLAVVTYEQYF. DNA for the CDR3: TGTGCCAGCAGCTTACTAGCGGTAGTGACCTACGAGCAGTACTTC.

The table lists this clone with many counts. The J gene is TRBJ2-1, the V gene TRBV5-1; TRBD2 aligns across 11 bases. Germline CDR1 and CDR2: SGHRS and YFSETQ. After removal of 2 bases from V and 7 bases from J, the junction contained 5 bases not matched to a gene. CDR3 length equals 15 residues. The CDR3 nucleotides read TGCGCCAGCAGCTTTGGGGTAGCGGGAGGGAATGAGCAGTTCTTC. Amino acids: CASSFGVAGGNEQFF.

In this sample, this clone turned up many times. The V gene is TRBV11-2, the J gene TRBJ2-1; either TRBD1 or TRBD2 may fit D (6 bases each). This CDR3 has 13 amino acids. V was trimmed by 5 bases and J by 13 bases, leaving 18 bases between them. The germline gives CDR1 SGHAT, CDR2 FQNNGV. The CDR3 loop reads CASSPTKGGLQFF. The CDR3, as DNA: TGTGCCAGCAGCCCGACAAAGGGGGGCCTACAGTTCTTC.

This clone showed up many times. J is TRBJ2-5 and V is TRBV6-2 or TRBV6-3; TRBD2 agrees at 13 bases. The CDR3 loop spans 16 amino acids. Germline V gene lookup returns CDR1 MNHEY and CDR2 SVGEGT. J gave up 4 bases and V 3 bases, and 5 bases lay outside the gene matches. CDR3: CASSYAGTSGTETQYF. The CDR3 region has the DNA TGTGCCAGCAGTTATGCCGGGACTAGCGGGACAGAGACCCAGTACTTC.

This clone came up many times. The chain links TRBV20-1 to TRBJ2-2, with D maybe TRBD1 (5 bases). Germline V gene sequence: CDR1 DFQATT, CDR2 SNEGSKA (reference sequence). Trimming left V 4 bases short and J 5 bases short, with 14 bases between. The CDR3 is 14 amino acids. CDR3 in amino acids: CSATRRGWTGELFF. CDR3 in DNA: TGCAGTGCTACTCGAAGGGGATGGACCGGGGAGCTGTTTTTT.

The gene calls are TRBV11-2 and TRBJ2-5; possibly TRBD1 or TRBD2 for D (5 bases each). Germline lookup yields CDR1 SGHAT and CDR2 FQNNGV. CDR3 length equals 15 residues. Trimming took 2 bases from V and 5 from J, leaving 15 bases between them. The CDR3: CASSLPLLGVETQYF. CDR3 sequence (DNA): TGTGCCAGCAGCTTACCGCTATTGGGGGTGGAGACCCAGTACTTC.

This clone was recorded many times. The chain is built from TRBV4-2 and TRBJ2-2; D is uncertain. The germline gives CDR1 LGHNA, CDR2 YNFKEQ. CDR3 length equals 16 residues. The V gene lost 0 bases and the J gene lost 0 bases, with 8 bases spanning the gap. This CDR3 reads CASSQEPDANTGELFF. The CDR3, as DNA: TGTGCCAGCAGCCAAGAACCGGACGCGAACACCGGGGAGCTGTTTTTT.

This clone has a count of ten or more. CDR3 amino acids: CASSQEGLAGLYNEQFF. DNA for the CDR3: TGTGCCAGCAGCCAAGAAGGACTAGCGGGGCTCTACAATGAGCAGTTCTTC. The rearrangement uses TRBV3-1 and TRBJ2-1, with 12 bases matching TRBD2. This CDR3 comprises 17 residues. Trimming at V came to 0 bases and at J to 3 bases, leaving 3 bases not matched to a gene. Germline V gene sequence: CDR1 LGHDT, CDR2 YNNKEL (reference sequence).

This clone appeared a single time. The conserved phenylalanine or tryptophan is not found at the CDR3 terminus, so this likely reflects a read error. Here the CDR3 reads CASSGQGGTNYCYTL. The CDR3 DNA is TGTGCCAGCAGTGGACAGGGAGGGACTAACTATTGCTACACCCTC. The chain is built from TRBV2 and TRBJ1-2, with TRBD1 identical over 7 bases. Germline lookup yields CDR1 SNHLY and CDR2 FYNNEI. CDR3 length: 15 residues.